This T cell receptor beta chain was observed in a study of T cell responses to AZD1222 COVID-19 vaccine. Study details: The analysis combined second doses at about 4 or about 12 weeks.

The table came from immunoSEQ multiplex PCR; TCRdb's copy has only in-frame clones and leaves some out. Of 80,000 to 100,000 clones listed, just over 85% are singletons. Study outcomes and limitations: There were vaccine-associated CD4 TCRs across spike, dominant at 160-218 and 743-854.

Germline V CDR1 and CDR2: MNHEY, SMNVEV (reference sequence). V dropped 8 bases and J dropped 6; count of bases not matched to a gene: 9. CDR3 length: 13 amino acids. On this clone itself: No antigen is known for it.

This TCR derives from an adult in good health. The genes are TRBV27 and TRBJ2-7, with 8 bases identical to TRBD1. The specimen comprised peripheral blood, sampled on day 0 of AZD1222 vaccination. CDR3 in DNA: TGTGCCAGCGGGGGCAGGGGGCCTTTCGAGCAGTACTTC. Its protein product is CASGGRGPFEQYF.